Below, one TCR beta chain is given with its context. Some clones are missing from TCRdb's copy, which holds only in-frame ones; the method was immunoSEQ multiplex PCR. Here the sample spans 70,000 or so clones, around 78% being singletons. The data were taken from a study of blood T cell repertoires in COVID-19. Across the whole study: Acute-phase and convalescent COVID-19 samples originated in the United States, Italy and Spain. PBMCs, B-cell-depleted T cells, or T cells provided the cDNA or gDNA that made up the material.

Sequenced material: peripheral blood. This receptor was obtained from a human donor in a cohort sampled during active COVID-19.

This chain's CDR3 is CASSQFYGTGELFF. The CDR3, as DNA: TGTGCCAGCAGTCAATTCTACGGCACCGGGGAGCTGTTTTTT. The V gene is TRBV6-2 or TRBV6-3, the J gene TRBJ2-2; D not certain. The germline CDR1 and CDR2 sequences are MNHEY and SVGEGT. This CDR3 spans 14 amino acids. V shed 5 bases and J shed 4 bases, with 11 bases lying between them.